Reported below is one T cell receptor (beta chain). These data come from a study of T-cell reconstitution after alpha-beta-depleted transplantation in children. Preparation of the TCRbeta library involved a method that used unique molecular identifiers. TCRdb processed the PCR reads anew with MiXCR; each CDR3 protein has one entry. Altogether about 200,000 distinct CDR3 sequences are present, just over 14% being singletons, with the ten largest covering over 10%. The sequences come from PBMCs from the stem cell graft donor, collected from the stem cell graft. The TCR originated in a human donor who donated a stem cell graft to a child with acute lymphoblastic leukemia.

The CDR3 DNA is TGTGCCAGCAGTGTGAGAAGACTAGCGGGAGGGGATACGCAGTATTTT. It yields the protein CASSVRRLAGGDTQYF. The chain links TRBV2 to TRBJ2-3; 14 positions agree with TRBD2. The CDR3 covers 16 residues. The junction had 6 bases not matched to a gene; V was cut back by 4 bases and J by 6 bases. Germline CDR1 SNHLY, CDR2 FYNNEI. Full variable domain (outside the CDR3, taken from reference TRBV2 and TRBJ2-3): EPEVTQTPSHQVTQMGQEVILRCVPISNHLYFYWYRQILGQKVEFLVSFYNNEISEKSEIFDDQFSVERPDGSNFTLKIRSTKLEDSAMYFCASSVRRLAGGDTQYFGPGTRLTVL.